What follows are 19 T cell receptor beta chains derived from one specimen sequenced in a study of metastatic and nonmetastatic thyroid tumors. Nobody among the patients had been given any treatment before thyroid surgery. TCRdb re-clonotyped the PCR reads via MiXCR. This table holds 15,000 to 20,000 clones, under 15% found once. Source material: tumor tissue. The receptors shown here come from a female donor with papillary thyroid cancer or a benign thyroid nodule (not recorded which). Some clones in this sample may be carry-over from other donors' samples.

This clone was seen repeatedly, ten times or more. The CDR3 region is CASSFRDSGTEAFF. The CDR3 DNA reads TGTGCCAGCAGTTTTAGGGATTCGGGCACTGAAGCTTTCTTT. The chain uses TRBV27 and TRBJ1-1; the D is unclear. CDR3 length: 14 amino acids. Germline V gene sequence: CDR1 MNHEY, CDR2 SMNVEV (reference sequence). Trimming shortened V by 3 bases and J by 4 bases, and 12 bases separated the two germline ends.

This clone came up a few times. V usage is TRBV7-4 and J usage is TRBJ2-7, with D unresolved. The CDR3 sequence is 11 residues long. V was trimmed by 5 bases and J by 1 base, leaving 3 bases between them. Germline V gene lookup returns CDR1 SGHVT and CDR2 SQSDAQ. CDR3 sequence reads: CASSASYEQYF. As DNA, the CDR3 is TGTGCCAGCAGCGCGTCCTACGAGCAGTACTTC.

This clone was observed at least ten times. This sequence joins TRBV11-3 and TRBJ2-6, with unresolved D. Germline V gives CDR1 SGHNT, CDR2 YENEEA. The V end was cut by 1 base, the J end by 0 bases, with 10 bases between. The CDR3 extends over 17 amino acids. The CDR3 bases are TGTGCCAGCAGCTTAGGAAAGGGCGCCTCTGGGGCCAACGTCCTGACTTTC. The encoded protein is CASSLGKGASGANVLTF.

This clone was recorded many times. This sequence joins TRBV7-9 and TRBJ2-2; 8 bases agree with TRBD1. Per the germline V gene, CDR1 is SEHNR and CDR2 is FQNEAQ (reference sequence). V was clipped by 1 base and J by 5 bases; unmatched bases: 3. The CDR3 sequence is 15 residues long. Written as DNA, the CDR3 is TGTGCCAGCAGCTTAGGACAGGGGTGGACCGGGGAGCTGTTTTTT. As protein: CASSLGQGWTGELFF.

This clone has a handful of counts. Since a much larger clone is just one base distant, this may be a read error. This chain links TRBV10-1 with TRBJ2-2, with D uncertain. Germline values: CDR1 WNHNN, CDR2 SYGVQD (reference sequence). The CDR3 is 13 amino acids. CDR3 sequence reads: CASSPVGTEELFF. The CDR3 nucleotides read TGCGCCAGCAGCCCTGTGGGTACCGAGGAGCTGTTTTTT.

By proportion, this clone is medium-sized. Without the conserved terminal phenylalanine or tryptophan, this CDR3 likely stems from a read error. No DNA is shown, since the ends of the CDR3 on it are uncertain; the CDR3 is the one TCRdb lists. The rearrangement links TRBV11-1 to TRBJ2-7; the table assigns TRBD1, which was not confirmed against the DNA. CDR1 SGHAT and CDR2 FQDESV come from the germline V gene (reference sequence). Termini included, the CDR3 measures 9 amino acids. This CDR3 reads CASRGKKGT.

This clone was found many times. The V and J genes are TRBV9 and TRBJ2-1; TRBD2 aligns across 13 bases. Losses at the gene ends were 0 bases for V and 8 bases for J; bases not matched to a gene: 5. Per germline, CDR1 SGDLS and CDR2 YYNGEE. This CDR3 is 16 amino acids long. CDR3 in DNA: TGTGCCAGCAGCGTAGAGGGACTAGCGGGGTTCTATGAGCAGTTCTTC. Its translation is CASSVEGLAGFYEQFF.

The chain uses TRBV5-1 and TRBJ2-1; 9 nucleotides match TRBD1. V gave up 0 bases and J gave up 7 bases; unmatched junction bases: 8. CDR1 and CDR2 from the germline V gene are SGHRS and YFSETQ. This CDR3 region has 16 residues. CDR3: CASSLEQGARSNEQFF. CDR3 nucleotide sequence: TGCGCCAGCAGCTTGGAACAGGGGGCTAGGTCGAATGAGCAGTTCTTC.

In its sample, this clone was seen once. This chain joins TRBV20-1 and TRBJ2-6, with D hard to call. The CDR3 length is 15 residues. Trimming removed 2 bases from V and 2 bases from J, with 10 bases in between. Germline-derived CDR1 and CDR2 are DFQATT and SNEGSKA (reference sequence). The DNA for the CDR3 is TGCAGTGCTAGACTATCCCTCGCTGGGGCCAACGTCCTGACTTTC. Amino acids: CSARLSLAGANVLTF.

This clone qualifies as medium-sized. The chain carries TRBV11-2 and TRBJ1-4; 10 bases fit TRBD1. Germline V gene data show CDR1 as SGHAT and CDR2 as FQNNGV. This CDR3 has 19 residues. Trimming at V came to 2 bases and at J to 7 bases, leaving 16 bases not matched to a gene. CDR3 region: CASSLRTGTGARGSEKLFF. The DNA for the CDR3 is TGTGCCAGCAGCTTAAGAACCGGGACAGGGGCTCGGGGGAGTGAAAAACTGTTTTTT.

Ten or more counts support this clone. This chain joins TRBV20-1 and TRBJ1-2; TRBD1 aligns across 9 bases. V shed 2 bases and J 4 bases; nucleotides not matched to a gene: 5. Germline V CDR1 and CDR2: DFQATT, SNEGSKA (reference sequence). The CDR3 has 14 amino acids. CDR3 sequence (DNA): TGCAGTGCTAGACCTTCGGACAGGGGCTATGGCTACACCTTC. It is translated as CSARPSDRGYGYTF.

Points on this clone: Possible read error: a much larger clone is one base away. The sample holds other DNA sequences that translate to the same CDR3. This chain links TRBV10-3 with TRBJ2-7; no clear D. The CDR3 is 15 residues long. The V gene's germline CDR1 is ENHRY and CDR2 SYGVKD. DNA for the CDR3: TGTGCCATCAGTGAGCTAGGTCTAAGCTCCTACGAGCAGTGCTTT. Amino acids: CAISELGLSSYEQCF.

This clone was seen at least ten times. The chain recombines TRBV11-2 with TRBJ2-1; the D gene is possibly TRBD2 (7 bases). Germline CDR1 is SGHAT and CDR2 is FQNNGV. The CDR3 spans 15 residues. V shed 1 base and J shed 4 bases, with 11 bases lying between them. The CDR3 protein is CASSLGGGLYNEQFF. CDR3 bases: TGTGCCAGCAGCTTAGGGGGGGGCCTTTACAATGAGCAGTTCTTC.

This clone appeared many times. The chain combines TRBV20-1 with TRBJ2-3, with D perhaps assigned TRBD1 or TRBD2 (5 bases each). Germline-derived CDR1 and CDR2 are DFQATT and SNEGSKA (reference sequence). The CDR3 loop spans 13 amino acids. Between the trimmed V and J ends, which lost 3 bases and 0 bases, there was a span of 7 bases. CDR3 DNA: TGCAGTGCTAGTCGGGACAGCACAGATACGCAGTATTTT. It yields the protein CSASRDSTDTQYF.

This chain links TRBV6-2 or TRBV6-3 with TRBJ2-7; no definite D call. Trimming pared 2 bases from V and 1 base from J, leaving 6 bases between. The germline V gene has CDR1 MNHEY and CDR2 SVGEGT. This CDR3 has 13 residues. The CDR3 DNA follows: TGTGCCAGCAGTTACGCCGAATCCTACGAGCAGTACTTC. Translated: CASSYAESYEQYF.

This clone has ten or more counts. Other DNA sequences from this sample encode an identical CDR3 as well. The V call is TRBV11-2, the J call TRBJ2-7, with 7 bases lining up with TRBD2. The V gene's germline CDR1 is SGHAT and CDR2 FQNNGV. The CDR3 spans 14 residues. V shed 1 base, J shed 0 bases, and the junction held 0 bases outside the gene matches. The CDR3 DNA is TGTGCCAGCAGCTTAGCGGGAGGCTCCTACGAGCAGTACTTC. It translates to CASSLAGGSYEQYF. The full variable domain, rest sourced from reference TRBV11-2 and TRBJ2-7, is EAGVAQSPRYKIIEKRQSVAFWCNPISGHATLYWYQQILGQGPKLLIQFQNNGVVDDSQLPKDRFSAERLKGVDSTLKIQPAKLEDSAVYLCASSLAGGSYEQYFGPGTRLTVT.

The sample holds a few counts of this clone. The chain recombines TRBV28 with TRBJ1-2; 8 nucleotides match TRBD1. The CDR3 runs 12 residues. Germline CDR1 is MDHEN and CDR2 is SYDVKM. J lost 7 bases, V lost 7 bases, and 5 bases had no gene match. CDR3 nucleotide sequence: TGTGCCAGCACCTCAACAGGGGGTGGCTACACCTTC. This translates into CASTSTGGGYTF.

This clone was seen ten or more times. The chain has TRBV29-1 and TRBJ1-1; D call uncertain. CDR3 length equals 10 residues. From germline, CDR1 is SQVTM and CDR2 ANQGSEA. Between the trimmed V and J ends, which lost 4 bases and 10 bases, there was a span of 10 bases. CDR3 protein: CSVVGRGAFF. CDR3 coding DNA: TGCAGCGTTGTCGGCCGGGGAGCTTTCTTT.

This clone occurred many times. The rearrangement joins TRBV6-2 or TRBV6-3 to TRBJ2-1, with 11 bases lining up with TRBD2. J gave up 3 bases and V 2 bases, and 3 bases lay outside the gene matches. Per germline, CDR1 MNHEY and CDR2 SVGEGT. The CDR3 loop spans 16 amino acids. The DNA for the CDR3 is TGTGCCAGCAGTTACCCTCTAGCGGGGGGCTACAATGAGCAGTTCTTC. Amino acids: CASSYPLAGGYNEQFF.